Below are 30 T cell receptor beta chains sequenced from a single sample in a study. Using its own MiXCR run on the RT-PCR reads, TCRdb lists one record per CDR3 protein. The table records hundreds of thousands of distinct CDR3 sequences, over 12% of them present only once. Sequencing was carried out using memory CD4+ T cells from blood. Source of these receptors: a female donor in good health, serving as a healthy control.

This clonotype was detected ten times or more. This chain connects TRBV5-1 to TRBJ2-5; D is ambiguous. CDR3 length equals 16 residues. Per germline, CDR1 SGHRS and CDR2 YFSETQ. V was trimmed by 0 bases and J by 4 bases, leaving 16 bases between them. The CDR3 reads CASSLGSAGLGETQYF. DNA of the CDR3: TGCGCCAGCAGCTTGGGCTCGGCAGGTTTAGGAGAGACCCAGTACTTC.

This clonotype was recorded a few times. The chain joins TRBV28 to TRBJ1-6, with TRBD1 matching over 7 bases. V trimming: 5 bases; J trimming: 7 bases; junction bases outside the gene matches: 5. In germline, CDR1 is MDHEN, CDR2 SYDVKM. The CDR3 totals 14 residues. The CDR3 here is CASSPGQLNSPLHF. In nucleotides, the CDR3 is TGTGCCAGCAGTCCGGGACAGCTGAATTCACCCCTCCACTTT.

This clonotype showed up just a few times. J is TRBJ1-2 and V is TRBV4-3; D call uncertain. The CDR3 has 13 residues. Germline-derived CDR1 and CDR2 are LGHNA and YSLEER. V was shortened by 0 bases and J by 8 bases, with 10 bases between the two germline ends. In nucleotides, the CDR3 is TGCGCCAGCAGCCAAGATTTGGGGAGGGGCTACACCTTC. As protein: CASSQDLGRGYTF.

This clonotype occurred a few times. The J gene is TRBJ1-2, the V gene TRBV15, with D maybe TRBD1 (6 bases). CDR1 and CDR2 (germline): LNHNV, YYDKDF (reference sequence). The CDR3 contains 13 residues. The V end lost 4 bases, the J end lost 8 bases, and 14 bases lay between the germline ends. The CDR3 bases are TGTGCCACCAGCATCAAACAGGGCCACGGCTACACCTTC. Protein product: CATSIKQGHGYTF. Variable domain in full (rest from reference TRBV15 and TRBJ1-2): DAMVIQNPRYQVTQFGKPVTLSCSQTLNHNVMYWYQQKSSQAPKLLFHYYDKDFNNEADTPDNFQSRRPNTSFCFLDIRSPGLGDTAMYLCATSIKQGHGYTFGSGTRLTVV.

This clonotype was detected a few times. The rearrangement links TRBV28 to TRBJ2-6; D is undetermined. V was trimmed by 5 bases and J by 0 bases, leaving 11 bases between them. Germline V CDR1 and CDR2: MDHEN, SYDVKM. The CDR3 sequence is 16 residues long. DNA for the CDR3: TGTGCCAGCAGTGGCCCGATGTTCTCTGGGGCCAACGTCCTGACTTTC. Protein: CASSGPMFSGANVLTF.

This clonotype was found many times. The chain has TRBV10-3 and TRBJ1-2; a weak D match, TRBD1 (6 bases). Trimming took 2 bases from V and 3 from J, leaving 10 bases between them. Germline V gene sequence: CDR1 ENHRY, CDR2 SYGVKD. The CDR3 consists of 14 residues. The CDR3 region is CAISEAGEDYGYTF. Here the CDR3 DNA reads TGTGCCATCAGTGAGGCAGGGGAGGACTATGGCTACACCTTC.

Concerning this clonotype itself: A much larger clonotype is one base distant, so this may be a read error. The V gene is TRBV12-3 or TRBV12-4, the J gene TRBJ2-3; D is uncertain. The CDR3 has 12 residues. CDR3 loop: CASRKVADMQYF. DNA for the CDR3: TGTGCCAGCAGGAAAGTGGCAGATATGCAGTATTTT.

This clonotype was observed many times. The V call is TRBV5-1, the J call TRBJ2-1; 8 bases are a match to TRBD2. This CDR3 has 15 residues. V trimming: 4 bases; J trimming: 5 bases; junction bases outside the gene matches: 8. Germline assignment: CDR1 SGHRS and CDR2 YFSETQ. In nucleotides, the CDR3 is TGCGCCAGCAGCCCCCGGGAGGGTTTGAACAATGAGCAGTTCTTC. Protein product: CASSPREGLNNEQFF.

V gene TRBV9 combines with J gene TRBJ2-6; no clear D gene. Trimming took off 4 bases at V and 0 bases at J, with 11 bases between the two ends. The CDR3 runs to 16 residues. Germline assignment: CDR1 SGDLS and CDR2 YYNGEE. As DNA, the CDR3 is TGTGCCAGCAGCTCAGGACGGTTCTCTGGGGCCAACGTCCTGACTTTC. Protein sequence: CASSSGRFSGANVLTF.

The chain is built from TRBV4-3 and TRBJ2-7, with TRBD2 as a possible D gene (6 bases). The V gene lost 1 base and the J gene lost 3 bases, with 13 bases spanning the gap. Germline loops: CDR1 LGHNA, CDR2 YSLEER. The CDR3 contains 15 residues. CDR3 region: CASSQGDSLRYEQYF. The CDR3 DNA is TGCGCCAGCAGCCAAGGGGACTCTCTCCGCTACGAGCAGTACTTC.

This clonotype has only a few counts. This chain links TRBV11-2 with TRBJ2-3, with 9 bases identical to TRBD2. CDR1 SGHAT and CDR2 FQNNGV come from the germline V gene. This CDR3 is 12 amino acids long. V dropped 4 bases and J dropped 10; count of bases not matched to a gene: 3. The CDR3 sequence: CASSSKREAQYF. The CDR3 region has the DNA TGTGCCAGCAGCTCAAAGCGGGAGGCGCAGTATTTT.

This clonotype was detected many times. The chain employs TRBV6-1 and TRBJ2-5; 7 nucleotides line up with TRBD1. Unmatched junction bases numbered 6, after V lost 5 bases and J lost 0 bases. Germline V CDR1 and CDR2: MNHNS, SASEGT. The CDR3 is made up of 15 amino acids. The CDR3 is CASSSGTAYQETQYF. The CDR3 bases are TGTGCCAGCAGTTCCGGGACAGCATACCAAGAGACCCAGTACTTC.

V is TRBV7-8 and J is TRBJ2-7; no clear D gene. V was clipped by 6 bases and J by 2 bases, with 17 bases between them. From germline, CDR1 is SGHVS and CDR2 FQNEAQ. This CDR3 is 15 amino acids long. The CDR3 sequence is CASSQGATFAYEQYF. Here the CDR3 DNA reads TGTGCCAGCAGTCAAGGAGCGACGTTCGCCTACGAGCAGTACTTC.

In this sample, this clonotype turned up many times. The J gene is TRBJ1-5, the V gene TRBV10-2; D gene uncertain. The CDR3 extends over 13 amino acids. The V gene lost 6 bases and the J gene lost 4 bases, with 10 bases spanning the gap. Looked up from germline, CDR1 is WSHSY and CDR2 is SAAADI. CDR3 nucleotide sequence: TGCGCCAGCAGCGGAAGGCTGAATCAGCCCCAGCATTTT. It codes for CASSGRLNQPQHF.

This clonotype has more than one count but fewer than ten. The CDR3 here is CASSLEGEGGQPQHF. The CDR3, as DNA: TGCGCCAGCAGCTTGGAGGGGGAGGGGGGTCAGCCCCAGCATTTT. J is TRBJ1-5 and V is TRBV5-1, with a weak D call TRBD1 (6 bases). The CDR3 has 15 residues. The V gene lost 0 bases and the J gene lost 6 bases, with 13 bases spanning the gap. Germline V gives CDR1 SGHRS, CDR2 YFSETQ.

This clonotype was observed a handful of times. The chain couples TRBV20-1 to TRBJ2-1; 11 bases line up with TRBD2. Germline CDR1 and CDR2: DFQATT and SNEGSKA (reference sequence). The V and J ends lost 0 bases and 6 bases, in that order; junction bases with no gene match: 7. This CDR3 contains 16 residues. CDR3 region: CSARDPGLAGTNEQFF. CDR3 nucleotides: TGCAGTGCTAGAGATCCAGGACTAGCGGGCACCAATGAGCAGTTCTTC.

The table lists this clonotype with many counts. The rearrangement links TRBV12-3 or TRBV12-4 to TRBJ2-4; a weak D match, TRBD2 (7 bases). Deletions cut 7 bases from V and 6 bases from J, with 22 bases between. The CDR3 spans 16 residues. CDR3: CASTQGGGFGGNIQYF. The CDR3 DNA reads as TGTGCCAGCACCCAAGGCGGGGGCTTCGGGGGAAACATTCAGTACTTC.

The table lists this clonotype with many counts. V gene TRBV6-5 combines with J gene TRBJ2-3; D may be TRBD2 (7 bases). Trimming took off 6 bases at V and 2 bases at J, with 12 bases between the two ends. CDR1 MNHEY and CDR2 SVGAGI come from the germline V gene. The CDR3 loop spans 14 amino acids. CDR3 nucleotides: TGTGCCAGCAGGCGCGGGGGCCCCACAGATACGCAGTATTTT. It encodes CASRRGGPTDTQYF.

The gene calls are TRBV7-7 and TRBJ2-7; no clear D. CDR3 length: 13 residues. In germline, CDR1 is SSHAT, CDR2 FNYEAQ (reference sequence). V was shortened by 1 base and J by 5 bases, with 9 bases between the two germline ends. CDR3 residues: CASSLDQRDEQYF. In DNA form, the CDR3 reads TGTGCCAGCAGCTTAGATCAGCGAGACGAGCAGTACTTC.

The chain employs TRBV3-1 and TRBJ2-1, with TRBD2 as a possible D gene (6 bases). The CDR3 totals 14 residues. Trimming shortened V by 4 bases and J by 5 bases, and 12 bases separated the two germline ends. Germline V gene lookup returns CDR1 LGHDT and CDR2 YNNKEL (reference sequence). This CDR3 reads CASSRGNVDNEQFF. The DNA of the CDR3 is TGTGCCAGCAGCCGCGGGAACGTGGACAATGAGCAGTTCTTC.

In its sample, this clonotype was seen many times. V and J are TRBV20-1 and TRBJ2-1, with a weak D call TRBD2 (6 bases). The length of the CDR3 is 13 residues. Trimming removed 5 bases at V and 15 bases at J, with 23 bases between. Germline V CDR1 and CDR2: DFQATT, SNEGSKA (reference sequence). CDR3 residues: CSASKTQGAGLFF. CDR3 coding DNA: TGCAGTGCTTCCAAAACCCAGGGCGCGGGGCTGTTCTTC.

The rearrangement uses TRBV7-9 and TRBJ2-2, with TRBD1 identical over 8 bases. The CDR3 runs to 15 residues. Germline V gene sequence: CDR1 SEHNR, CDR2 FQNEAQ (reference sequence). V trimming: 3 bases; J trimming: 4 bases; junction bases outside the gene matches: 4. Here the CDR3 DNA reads TGTGCCAGCAGCTTCCAGGGGGCCGTCACCGGGGAGCTGTTTTTT. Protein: CASSFQGAVTGELFF.

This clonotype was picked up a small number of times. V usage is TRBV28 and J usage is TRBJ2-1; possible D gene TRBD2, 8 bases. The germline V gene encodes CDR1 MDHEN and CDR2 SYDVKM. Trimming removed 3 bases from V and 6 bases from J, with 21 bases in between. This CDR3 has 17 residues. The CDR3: CASSLVGGRTGLNEQFF. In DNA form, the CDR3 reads TGTGCCAGCAGTTTGGTTGGCGGGAGGACAGGTCTCAATGAGCAGTTCTTC. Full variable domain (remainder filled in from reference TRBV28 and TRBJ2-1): DVKVTQSSRYLVKRTGEKVFLECVQDMDHENMFWYRQDPGLGLRLIYFSYDVKMKEKGDIPEGYSVSREKKERFSLILESASTNQTSMYLCASSLVGGRTGLNEQFFGPGTRLTVL.

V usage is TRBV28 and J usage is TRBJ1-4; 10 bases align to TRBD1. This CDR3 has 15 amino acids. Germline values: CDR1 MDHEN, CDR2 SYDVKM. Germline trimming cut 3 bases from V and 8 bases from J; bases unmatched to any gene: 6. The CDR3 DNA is TGTGCCAGCAGTTTGGCCAGGGACAGGGGAGAAAAACTGTTTTTT. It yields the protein CASSLARDRGEKLFF.

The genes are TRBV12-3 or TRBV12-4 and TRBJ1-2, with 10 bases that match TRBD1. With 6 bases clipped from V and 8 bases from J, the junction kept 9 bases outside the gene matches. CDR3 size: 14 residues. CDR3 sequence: CASRPGQGIYGYTF. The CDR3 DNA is TGTGCCAGCAGACCGGGACAGGGGATCTACGGCTACACCTTC.

CDR3 DNA sequence: TGTGCCAGCACAAAGCCCGGGACAGCCAGCTCTGGGGCCAACGTCCTGACTTTC. Its protein product is CASTKPGTASSGANVLTF. The chain joins TRBV28 to TRBJ2-6; 7 nucleotides agree with TRBD1. Germline V lookup: CDR1 MDHEN, CDR2 SYDVKM. The CDR3 is made up of 18 amino acids. The junction had 12 bases not matched to a gene; V was cut back by 7 bases and J by 0 bases.

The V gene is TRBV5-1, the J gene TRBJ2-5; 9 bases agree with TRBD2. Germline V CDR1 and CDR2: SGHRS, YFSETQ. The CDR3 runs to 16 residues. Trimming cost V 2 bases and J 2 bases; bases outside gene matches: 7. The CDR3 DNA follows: TGCGCCAGCAGCTTTCGGGCTAGCGGGAAGCAAGAGACCCAGTACTTC. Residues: CASSFRASGKQETQYF.

The CDR3 DNA is TGTGCCAGCAAGGTAGCGGGGGCCAATGAGCAGTACTTC. Protein product: CASKVAGANEQYF. This rearrangement joins TRBV6-2 or TRBV6-3 to TRBJ2-7; TRBD2 matches 9 bases. V trimming: 7 bases; J trimming: 7 bases; junction bases outside the gene matches: 8. The V gene's germline CDR1 is MNHEY and CDR2 SVGEGT. The CDR3 is 13 amino acids.

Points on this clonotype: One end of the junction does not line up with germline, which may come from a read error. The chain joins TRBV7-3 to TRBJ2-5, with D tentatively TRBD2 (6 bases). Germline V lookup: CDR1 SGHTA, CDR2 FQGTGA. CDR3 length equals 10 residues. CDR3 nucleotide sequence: TGTGCCAGCAGCTTAATAAGGAGGGCCTTC. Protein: CASSLIRRAF.

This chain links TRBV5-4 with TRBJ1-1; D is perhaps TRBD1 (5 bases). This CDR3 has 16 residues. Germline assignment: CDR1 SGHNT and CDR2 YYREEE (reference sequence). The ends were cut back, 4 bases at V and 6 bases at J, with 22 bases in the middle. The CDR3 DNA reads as TGTGCCAGCAGCCTCCGGACGCCAGGGCCCAGGGCTGAAGCTTTCTTT. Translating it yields CASSLRTPGPRAEAFF.